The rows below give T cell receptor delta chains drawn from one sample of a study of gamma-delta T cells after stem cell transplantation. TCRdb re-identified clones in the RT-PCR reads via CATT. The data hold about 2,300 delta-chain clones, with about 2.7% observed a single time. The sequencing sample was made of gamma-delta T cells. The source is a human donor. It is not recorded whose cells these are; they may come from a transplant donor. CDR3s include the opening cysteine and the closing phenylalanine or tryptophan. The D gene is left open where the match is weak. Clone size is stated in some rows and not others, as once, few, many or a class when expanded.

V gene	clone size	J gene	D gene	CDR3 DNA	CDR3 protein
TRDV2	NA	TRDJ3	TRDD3	TGTGCCTGTGACAGAGTGGGGGATTCGGTCAGGGACACCCGACAGATGTTTTTC	CACDRVGDSVRDTRQMFF
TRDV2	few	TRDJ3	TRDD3	TGTGCCTGTGACACCCTGGTACTGGGGGATACCACCTCCTGGGACACCCGACAGATGTTTTTC	CACDTLVLGDTTSWDTRQMFF
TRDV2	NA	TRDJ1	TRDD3	TGTGCCTGTGACACTTTACTGGGGGATAGAAGTGATAAACTCATCTTT	CACDTLLGDRSDKLIF
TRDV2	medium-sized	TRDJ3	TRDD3	TGTGCCTGTGACGGGCTACTGGGGGATACTGCCACCTGGGACACCCGACAGATGTTTTTC	CACDGLLGDTATWDTRQMFF
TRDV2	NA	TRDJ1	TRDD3	TGTGCCTGTGACTCCTTGCTACTGGGGGATAAAAGAGGACTCATCTTT	CACDSLLLGDKRGLIF
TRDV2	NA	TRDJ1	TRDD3	TGTGCCTGTGACACCGTGAATGGGGGATACTTGACCGAACAAAAAAAGTACACCGATAAACTCATCTTT	CACDTVNGGYLTEQKKYTDKLIF
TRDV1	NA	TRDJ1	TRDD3	TGTGCTCTTGGGGAAAGGCGAACCCCCCATCCCCGTGCTGGGGGATGGGGGGTGTACACCGATAAACTCATCTTT	CALGERRTPHPRAGGWGVYTDKLIF
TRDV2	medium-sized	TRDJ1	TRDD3	TGTGCCTGTGACCCACTGGGGGGATACACCGATAAACTCATCTTT	CACDPLGGYTDKLIF
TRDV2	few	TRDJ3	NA	TGTGCCTGTGACCTCACCGGGGGACAGAGCTCCTGGGACACCCGACAGATGTTTTTC	CACDLTGGQSSWDTRQMFF
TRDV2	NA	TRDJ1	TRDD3	TGTGCCTGTGACACAATGATGCTGGGGGATACGGCGGCCGATAAACTCATCTTT	CACDTMMLGDTAADKLIF
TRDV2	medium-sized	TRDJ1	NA	TGTGCCTGTGACCCAATCGCGATACGCGGGGAGGGGTACACCGATAAACTCATCTTT	CACDPIAIRGEGYTDKLIF
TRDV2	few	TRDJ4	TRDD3	TGTGCCTGTGACACCGTTCTGGCGGGTTCCGACGTGATGGGGGATAGGGGACCCCTGATCTTT	CACDTVLAGSDVMGDRGPLIF
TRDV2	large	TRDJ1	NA	TGTGCCTGTGCCCCCCTACTTTCCGACACGCACACCGATAAACTCATCTTT	CACAPLLSDTHTDKLIF